The 27 T cell receptor beta chains listed next were all sequenced from one sample in a study of molecular identifiers for immune sequencing clone quantification (dated by TCRdb to the late 2010s). The library was prepared using PCR. Data came from a NextSeq 500. The public reads were reprocessed in TCRdb via fastp at Q25 and MiXCR, keeping in-frame beta chains. Rows are combined by CDR3 protein, so each entry shows the most common genes and DNA. The sample contains hundreds of thousands of distinct CDR3 sequences, 25% of them found a single time. The top ten clones comprise about 0.84% of the sample. Sequenced material: naive CD8+ T cells from blood, with Jurkat cell RNA spiked in. What this sample's cell subset or site label stands for: FACS-sorted CD8+CD4-CCR7+CD45RA+ naive T cells. The source of these receptors is a human donor in good health. Some libraries in this study had Jurkat cell RNA spiked in.

Remarks on this clonotype: This may arise from a read error, as a much more abundant clone is one base away. The gene calls are TRBV3-1 and TRBJ1-1, with D unclear. The CDR3 sequence is 16 residues long. Germline-derived CDR1 and CDR2 are LGHDT and YNNKEL (reference sequence). In DNA form, the CDR3 reads TGTGGCAGCAGCCAAGTCCCAATGGGCATGAACACTGAAGCTTTCTTT. It codes for CGSSQVPMGMNTEAFF.

This clonotype was observed a handful of times. This rearrangement joins TRBV6-6 to TRBJ1-5; possible D gene TRBD1, 5 bases. The CDR3 is made up of 14 amino acids. Trimming took 4 bases from V and 4 from J, leaving 11 bases between them. Germline values: CDR1 MNHNY, CDR2 SVGAGI (reference sequence). CDR3 bases: TGTGCCAGCAGTTCCAGGGCCGCAAATCAGCCCCAGCATTTT. It translates to CASSSRAANQPQHF.

This clonotype turned up a few times. V gene TRBV9 combines with J gene TRBJ1-4; no reliable D call. V gave up 0 bases and J gave up 6 bases, with 6 bases separating them. This CDR3 is built from 13 residues. Germline loops: CDR1 SGDLS, CDR2 YYNGEE. DNA of the CDR3: TGTGCCAGCAGCGTAGAGGCGGATGAAAAACTGTTTTTT. Translating gives CASSVEADEKLFF.

This clonotype showed up many times. The rearrangement uses TRBV3-1 and TRBJ2-3; the D is unclear. The germline CDR1 and CDR2 sequences are LGHDT and YNNKEL (reference sequence). The CDR3 is made up of 14 amino acids. Trimming cost V 6 bases and J 4 bases, with 14 bases left between them. Here the CDR3 reads CASRKTAVSDTQYF. The CDR3 bases are TGTGCCAGCAGGAAGACGGCGGTTTCAGATACGCAGTATTTT.

This clonotype was counted a few times. The chain joins TRBV20-1 to TRBJ2-1; 7 nucleotides line up with TRBD1. The CDR3 contains 14 residues. The V segment lost 5 bases and the J segment 3 bases; nucleotides outside the gene matches: 7. The germline V gene has CDR1 DFQATT and CDR2 SNEGSKA (reference sequence). CDR3 sequence: CSAPEGARYNEQFF. The CDR3 coding sequence is TGCAGTGCTCCCGAGGGGGCCCGCTACAATGAGCAGTTCTTC.

This clonotype was counted a few times. This may arise from a read error, as a much more abundant clone is one base away. The rearrangement uses TRBV4-3 and TRBJ2-4; D may be TRBD1 (6 bases). The CDR3 is made up of 16 amino acids. V lost 0 bases and J 8 bases, leaving 17 bases between the germline ends. In germline, CDR1 is LGHNA, CDR2 YSLEER. The CDR3 protein is CASSQDRADQGYIQYF. The DNA for the CDR3 is TGCGCCAGCAGCCAAGATCGGGCCGATCAGGGGTACATTCAGTACTTC.

This clonotype was counted a few times. The chain has TRBV7-9 and TRBJ2-7, with 9 bases lining up with TRBD2. Germline loops: CDR1 SEHNR, CDR2 FQNEAQ (reference sequence). V gave up 5 bases and J gave up 3 bases; unmatched junction bases: 8. The CDR3 loop spans 15 amino acids. Here the CDR3 DNA reads TGTGCCAGCAGCCCTCGGGGTAGCGGGAGCTACGAGCAGTACTTC. This translates into CASSPRGSGSYEQYF.

This clonotype was seen a handful of times. The rearrangement links TRBV9 to TRBJ2-2, with 7 bases that match TRBD1. The CDR3 consists of 16 residues. The V segment lost 0 bases and the J segment 6 bases; nucleotides outside the gene matches: 8. Per the germline V gene, CDR1 is SGDLS and CDR2 is YYNGEE. The DNA for the CDR3 is TGTGCCAGCAGCGTAGAGAACAGGGGTTTATCCGGGGAGCTGTTTTTT. It translates to CASSVENRGLSGELFF.

This clonotype was seen just once. This may be a read error, as it is one base from a much larger clone. The chain has TRBV29-1 and TRBJ2-2; no clear D. From germline, CDR1 is SQVTM and CDR2 ANQGSEA. The CDR3 runs 13 residues. V was shortened by 1 base and J by 6 bases, with 9 bases between the two germline ends. The CDR3 sequence is CSVEGDFPGELFF. DNA of the CDR3: TGCAGCGTTGAAGGTGACTTTCCCGGGGAGCTGTTTTTT.

Comments on this clonotype: This may arise from a read error, as a much more abundant clone is one base away. This chain connects TRBV14 to TRBJ1-2, with D perhaps TRBD1 (5 bases). CDR1 is SGHDN and CDR2 is FVKESK in the germline V gene. CDR3 length: 14 amino acids. CDR3 nucleotide sequence: TGTGCCAGCAGCCAGGGACCGCGGATCCCCCCAGATCACTTC. Translation: CASSQGPRIPPDHF. The whole variable domain, filled in from reference TRBV14 and TRBJ1-2, reads EAGVTQFPSHSVIEKGQTVTLRCDPISGHDNLYWYRRVMGKEIKFLLHFVKESKQDESGMPNNRFLAERTGGTYSTLKVQPAELEDSGVYFCASSQGPRIPPDHFGSGTRLTVV.

As for this clonotype: A single base separates this from a much larger clone, so it may be a read error. The chain recombines TRBV29-1 with TRBJ2-2; no firm D call. V lost 4 bases and J 5 bases, leaving 8 bases between the germline ends. The CDR3 runs to 12 residues. CDR1 and CDR2 (germline): SQVTM, ANQGSEA. DNA of the CDR3: TGCAGCGTTGTTAGGCAAACCGGGGAGCTGTTTTTT. Translated: CSVVRQTGELFF.

A remark on this clonotype: Possible read error: a much larger clone is one base away. The gene calls are TRBV11-2 and TRBJ1-1; D gene uncertain. CDR3 size: 13 residues. Germline-derived CDR1 and CDR2 are SGHAT and FQNNGV. V lost 5 bases, J lost 3 bases, and 10 bases lay in between. The CDR3 region has the DNA TGTGCCAGCAGCCTCATGTTGGACACTGAAGCTTTCTTT. Translation: CASSLMLDTEAFF.

This clonotype was observed a handful of times. The chain recombines TRBV29-1 with TRBJ1-2; perhaps TRBD1 as D (6 bases). The CDR3 length is 13 residues. Trimming stripped 7 bases from V and 6 bases from J, with 18 bases between. Germline V gene lookup returns CDR1 SQVTM and CDR2 ANQGSEA. The CDR3 region is CSAKLTGLDGYTF. In nucleotides, the CDR3 is TGCAGCGCTAAGCTTACAGGGCTCGATGGCTACACCTTC.

In the case of this clonotype: A much more abundant neighbour one base away suggests this may be a read error. The V and J genes are TRBV7-9 and TRBJ2-5; D not certain. Trimming pared 2 bases from V and 3 bases from J, leaving 7 bases between. The CDR3 is 13 amino acids. Per the germline V gene, CDR1 is SEHNR and CDR2 is FQNEAQ (reference sequence). This CDR3 is CASSLLIEETQYF. Written as DNA, the CDR3 is TGTGCCAGCAGCTTACTAATAGAAGAGACCCAGTACTTC.

This clonotype showed up many times. This chain connects TRBV28 to TRBJ1-2, with D unclear. This CDR3 has 13 residues. Germline CDR1 reads MDHEN; CDR2 reads SYDVKM. Trimming shortened V by 3 bases and J by 0 bases, and 5 bases separated the two germline ends. The DNA for the CDR3 is TGTGCCAGCAGTTTCGGTACTAACTATGGCTACACCTTC. This gives the protein CASSFGTNYGYTF.

The chain couples TRBV24-1 to TRBJ2-5, with 8 bases identical to TRBD2. The CDR3 length is 14 residues. The germline gives CDR1 KGHDR, CDR2 SFDVKD. V was clipped by 4 bases and J by 5 bases; unmatched bases: 5. CDR3 residues: CATSDLTSDETQYF. CDR3 DNA: TGTGCCACCAGTGACTTGACTAGCGACGAGACCCAGTACTTC.

The chain links TRBV29-1 to TRBJ2-2; D not resolved. This CDR3 has 15 amino acids. CDR1 is SQVTM, CDR2 ANQGSEA, per germline. Trimming shortened V by 5 bases and J by 1 base, and 14 bases separated the two germline ends. CDR3 DNA: TGCAGCGTTCAGTCCCAGGACCTGAACACCGGGGAGCTGTTTTTT. It encodes CSVQSQDLNTGELFF.

This clonotype occurred a few times. The chain recombines TRBV19 with TRBJ1-5; D gene unclear. The CDR3 consists of 16 residues. V lost 6 bases, J lost 4 bases, and 19 bases lay in between. Germline V gene sequence: CDR1 LNHDA, CDR2 SQIVND (reference sequence). CDR3 sequence: CASRVKWRTDNQPQHF. In DNA form, the CDR3 reads TGTGCCAGTAGAGTCAAGTGGAGAACAGATAATCAGCCCCAGCATTTT. Looking up the rest from reference TRBV19 and TRBJ1-5 gives the full variable domain: DGGITQSPKYLFRKEGQNVTLSCEQNLNHDAMYWYRQDPGQGLRLIYYSQIVNDFQKGDIAEGYSVSREKKESFPLTVTSAQKNPTAFYLCASRVKWRTDNQPQHFGDGTRLSIL.

In its sample, this clonotype was seen a few times. This chain connects TRBV6-2 or TRBV6-3 to TRBJ1-5, with a possible D match to TRBD1 (5 bases). The CDR3 totals 16 residues. V lost 6 bases, J lost 2 bases, and 17 bases lay in between. Germline V gene sequence: CDR1 MNHEY, CDR2 SVGEGT. The CDR3 protein is CASRQLKGRRNQPQHF. CDR3 nucleotides: TGTGCCAGCAGACAACTCAAGGGACGGCGCAATCAGCCCCAGCATTTT.

Ten or more counts support this clonotype. V and J are TRBV14 and TRBJ1-1, with D possibly TRBD1 on 6 matching bases. The germline V gene has CDR1 SGHDN and CDR2 FVKESK. The CDR3 spans 14 residues. V shed 2 bases and J shed 5 bases, with 12 bases lying between them. Here the CDR3 DNA reads TGTGCCAGCAGCCAACTCGGGACACCGACTGAAGCTTTCTTT. This gives the protein CASSQLGTPTEAFF.

This rearrangement joins TRBV20-1 to TRBJ2-3; 9 nucleotides match TRBD2. Germline assignment: CDR1 DFQATT and CDR2 SNEGSKA (reference sequence). The V gene end was trimmed by 0 bases and the J gene end by 6 bases; junction bases not matched to a gene: 13. The length of the CDR3 is 17 residues. The CDR3 sequence is CSARDVLRGGPEDTQYF. The CDR3 nucleotides read TGCAGTGCTAGAGATGTTTTGCGGGGGGGTCCCGAGGATACGCAGTATTTT.

This clonotype was detected many times. The V and J genes are TRBV29-1 and TRBJ1-1; no definite D call. V lost 7 bases to trimming and J lost 5 bases, with 14 bases between them. Germline V lookup: CDR1 SQVTM, CDR2 ANQGSEA. The CDR3 has 12 amino acids. CDR3 in DNA: TGCAGCGCGGATGATGGGTTGACTGAAGCTTTCTTT. Translated, it gives CSADDGLTEAFF.

The V call is TRBV3-1, the J call TRBJ2-5; possible D gene TRBD2, 6 bases. This CDR3 region has 13 residues. Trimming removed 3 bases at V and 5 bases at J, with 10 bases between. CDR1 and CDR2 (germline): LGHDT, YNNKEL (reference sequence). CDR3 loop: CASSQGLIETQYF. CDR3 nucleotides: TGTGCCAGCAGCCAGGGACTTATTGAGACCCAGTACTTC.

Concerning this clonotype: A much larger clone differs from this one at a single base, so this may be a read error. This sequence joins TRBV7-9 and TRBJ1-4, with TRBD1 matching 10 bases. The CDR3 spans 14 residues. In germline, CDR1 is SEHNR, CDR2 FQNEAQ (reference sequence). CDR3 residues: CASSSTGGSEKLVF. DNA for the CDR3: TGTGCCAGCAGCTCGACAGGGGGCTCTGAAAAACTGGTTTTT.

This clonotype was detected ten times or more. The CDR3 is CASSSPLDPRAQHF. The CDR3 DNA follows: TGTGCCAGCAGTTCGCCTCTTGATCCGAGAGCCCAGCATTTT. V and J are TRBV7-9 and TRBJ1-5, with D hard to call. The CDR3 extends over 14 amino acids. Germline-derived CDR1 and CDR2 are SEHNR and FQNEAQ (reference sequence). Between the trimmed V and J ends, which lost 6 bases and 11 bases, there was a span of 20 bases.

This clonotype showed up just a few times. CDR3 loop: CSATDRTIYEQYF. In DNA form, the CDR3 reads TGCAGTGCCACAGATCGGACAATCTACGAGCAGTACTTC. The chain recombines TRBV20-1 with TRBJ2-7; D is perhaps TRBD1 (5 bases). V was shortened by 6 bases and J by 3 bases, with 15 bases between the two germline ends. The V gene's germline CDR1 is DFQATT and CDR2 SNEGSKA (reference sequence). This CDR3 is 13 amino acids long.

This clonotype came up a few times. The V gene is TRBV15, the J gene TRBJ2-3; D remains unclear. Deletions cut 0 bases from V and 2 bases from J, with 6 bases between. Per germline, CDR1 LNHNV and CDR2 YYDKDF (reference sequence). The CDR3 covers 14 residues. CDR3 coding DNA: TGTGCCACCAGCAGAGACTCCGACACAGATACGCAGTATTTT. Translation gives CATSRDSDTDTQYF. Complete variable domain (other parts from reference TRBV15 and TRBJ2-3): DAMVIQNPRYQVTQFGKPVTLSCSQTLNHNVMYWYQQKSSQAPKLLFHYYDKDFNNEADTPDNFQSRRPNTSFCFLDIRSPGLGDTAMYLCATSRDSDTDTQYFGPGTRLTVL.